These T cell receptor beta chains were read from a single sample in a study of regulatory T cells in long-lasting Graves disease. TCRdb analysed the multiplex PCR reads with MiXCR anew, one entry per CDR3 protein. This sample has hundreds of thousands of distinct CDR3 sequences, with around 15% found just once. The sample was peripheral blood mononuclear cells (PBMCs), taken at new diagnosis, from a patient treated with antithyroid drugs. The receptors were sampled from a female donor with Graves disease. Each CDR3 is given with its conserved first and last residue. The D gene is left open where the match is weak. Part of the rows lack a size; the others show once, few, many or a class for expanded clones.

>-|TRBJ1-2|TRBV10-3|-
TGTGCCATCAGTGAGTCCGGGGGTCACTATGGCTACACCTTC
CAISESGGHYGYTF
>many|TRBJ1-2|TRBV30|TRBD1
TGTGCCTGGAGTAGGGGGCGATCATATGGCTACACCTTC
CAWSRGRSYGYTF
>many|TRBJ2-5|TRBV5-4|-
TGTGCCAGCAGCGATCGACAGAAAGGATGGGAGACCCAGTACTTC
CASSDRQKGWETQYF
>many|TRBJ2-5|TRBV2|-
TGTGCCAGCAGTGTGAGTCTAGCAGAGACCCAGTACTTC
CASSVSLAETQYF
>many|TRBJ2-5|TRBV12-3/TRBV12-4|TRBD2
TGTGCCAGCAGCCCGGGACTAGCGGGAGGGCCCCAAGAGACCCAGTACTTC
CASSPGLAGGPQETQYF
>many|TRBJ2-2|TRBV7-9|TRBD1
TGTGCCAGCAGCTTAGAAGGGACAGTCTCCGGGGAGCTGTTTTTT
CASSLEGTVSGELFF
>-|TRBJ1-2|TRBV5-6|TRBD1
TGTGCCAGGGAACAGGGGACTAACTATGGCTACACCTTC
CAREQGTNYGYTF
>many|TRBJ2-1|TRBV12-5|TRBD2
TGTGCTAGTGGTATCCGTACGCTCGGGACTAGCGGGACCATCTCCTACAATGAGCAGTTCTTC
CASGIRTLGTSGTISYNEQFF
>many|TRBJ1-3|TRBV27|-
TGTGCCAGCAGAGACGGCTTCTCCTCTGGAAACACCATATATTTT
CASRDGFSSGNTIYF
>many|TRBJ1-1|TRBV30|-
TGTGCCTGGAGTGCAGATTTCAACACTGAAGCTTTCTTT
CAWSADFNTEAFF
>many|TRBJ2-2|TRBV11-2|-
TGTGCCAGCAGCACACAGGGCCCTTTGGCCACCGGGGAGCTGTTTTTT
CASSTQGPLATGELFF
>-|TRBJ1-2|TRBV5-6|-
TGTGCCAGTCAAAGGGAAGCGGTCGGCTGCACCTTC
CASQREAVGCTF
>many|TRBJ1-2|TRBV12-5|TRBD1
TGTGCTAGTGGGCTATACTTTCAGACAGGGAGGGAGGGCTACACCTTC
CASGLYFQTGREGYTF
>many|TRBJ2-1|TRBV20-1|TRBD2
TGCAGTGCTCAAGCCGGGAGGGCTTCCTACAATGAGCAGTTCTTC
CSAQAGRASYNEQFF
>few|TRBJ2-1|TRBV14|-
TGTGCCAGCAGCCAATTCGGGCCCAATGAGCAGTTCTTC
CASSQFGPNEQFF
>few|TRBJ1-4|TRBV7-9|-
TGTGCCAGCAGCTTAGAAGGGCGGACTAATGAAAAACTGTTTTTT
CASSLEGRTNEKLFF
>many|TRBJ2-1|TRBV7-3|TRBD1
TGTGCCAGCAGCTTAACGGGCAGGGGGCAGTTCTACAATGAGCAGTTCTTC
CASSLTGRGQFYNEQFF
>few|TRBJ2-3|TRBV20-1|TRBD2
TGCAGTGCTAGAGATGTAGCGGGAGTGGAGGATACGCAGTATTTT
CSARDVAGVEDTQYF
>many|TRBJ2-2|TRBV12-3/TRBV12-4|-
TGTGCCAGCAGTTCAGAACGGAACACCGGGGAGCTGTTTTTT
CASSSERNTGELFF
>-|TRBJ1-3|TRBV10-3|-
TGTGCCACCACCGGGGGGTACTCTGGAAACACCATATATTTT
CATTGGYSGNTIYF
>many|TRBJ2-3|TRBV20-1|-
TGCAGTGCTAGAGATCGCCTAGTTATTATGATGGAGACGCAGTATTTT
CSARDRLVIMMETQYF
>many|TRBJ2-1|TRBV5-1|TRBD2
TGCGCCAGCAGCTTGGCTCTAGCGGGAGGGCCGGACAATGAGCAGTTCTTC
CASSLALAGGPDNEQFF
>few|TRBJ2-7|TRBV15|TRBD2
TGTGCCACCAGCAGAGGCCTAGCGGGAGGTGAGTTCGAGCAGTACTTC
CATSRGLAGGEFEQYF
>many|TRBJ2-6|TRBV13|-
TGTGCCAGCAGCTTAAGACTCTCTGGGGCCAACGTCCTGACTTTC
CASSLRLSGANVLTF
>many|TRBJ2-7|TRBV20-1|-
TGCAGTGCTAGCCAGGGGAGGGTGCCGTACGAGCAGTACTTC
CSASQGRVPYEQYF
>-|TRBJ1-6|TRBV9|-
TGTGCCAGCAGCGTGGGGGGGATGGGTAATTCACCCCTCCACTTT
CASSVGGMGNSPLHF
>few|TRBJ2-5|TRBV12-3/TRBV12-4|TRBD2
TGTGCCAGCGGCGGGGGGAGGGAGACCCAGTACTTC
CASGGGRETQYF
>few|TRBJ1-4|TRBV12-3/TRBV12-4|-
TGTGCCAGCAGTTTAGGGCCCCTCGAAGTAAATGAAAAACTGTTTTTT
CASSLGPLEVNEKLFF
>-|TRBJ1-2|TRBV28|TRBD1
TGTGCCAGCAGTTTACGGGCCGACAGGGCTAGAGGCTACACCTTC
CASSLRADRARGYTF
>many|TRBJ2-3|TRBV10-3|-
TGTGCCATCAGTGAGGGGACACCAGATACGCAGTATTTT
CAISEGTPDTQYF
>-|TRBJ1-6|TRBV12-3/TRBV12-4|-
TGTGCCAGCAGTTTCCCTCATTCACCCCTCCACTTT
CASSFPHSPLHF
>-|TRBJ2-5|TRBV19|TRBD1
TGTGCCAGCAGAGGGGGCCCGCGCTCCTACAATGAGCAGTACTTC
CASRGGPRSYNEQYF
>-|TRBJ2-7|TRBV27|TRBD2
TGTGCCAGCAGTCCGGGACTAGGTGGCTACGAGCAGTACTTC
CASSPGLGGYEQYF
>-|TRBJ2-1|TRBV11-3|TRBD2
TGTGCCAGCAGCTCCGGACTAGTTCTCGACAATGAGCAGTTCTTC
CASSSGLVLDNEQFF
>many|TRBJ2-4|TRBV7-2|-
TGTGCCAGCACCATCGTGGGCGGCTTCTTAGCCAAAAACATTCAGTACTTC
CASTIVGGFLAKNIQYF
>many|TRBJ2-1|TRBV4-1|TRBD1
TGCGCCAGCAGCCGAGGGGGCGTGTACAATGAGCAGTTCTTC
CASSRGGVYNEQFF
>few|TRBJ1-5|TRBV10-3|-
TGTGCCATCAGTGGACGGAGCAATCAGCCCCAGCATTTT
CAISGRSNQPQHF
>-|TRBJ2-5|TRBV14|-
TGTGCCAGCAGCCAGAGGTGGGACTTTCGGGGAGAGACCCAGTACTTC
CASSQRWDFRGETQYF
>few|TRBJ2-6|TRBV12-3/TRBV12-4|-
TGTGCCAGCAGTTTCGACGACTCTGGGGCCAACGTCCTGACTTTC
CASSFDDSGANVLTF
>-|TRBJ1-1|TRBV9|-
TGTGCCAGCAGCGTAGATTGGGGGATGAAATCTGAAGCTTTCTTT
CASSVDWGMKSEAFF
>many|TRBJ1-5|TRBV2|-
TGTGCCAGCGGAGGGGGGCTTAATCAGCCCCAGCATTTT
CASGGGLNQPQHF
>many|TRBJ1-2|TRBV5-6|TRBD1
TGTGCCAGCAGCCCCGGGACAGGGGGAGAGCGGGCGGTTTCTAACTATGGCTACACCTTC
CASSPGTGGERAVSNYGYTF
>few|TRBJ1-5|TRBV15|-
TGTGCCACCAGCAGAGGGGCAGAGTATAGCAATCAGCCCCAGCATTTT
CATSRGAEYSNQPQHF
>many|TRBJ2-7|TRBV6-2/TRBV6-3|-
TGTGCCAGCACTGATCGCCGGCGGCTGTTTTTCGGGCAGTACTTC
CASTDRRRLFFGQYF
>-|TRBJ1-2|TRBV5-4|-
TGTGCCAGCAGCCCCAGGGTTTCTGAGGGCTACACCTTC
CASSPRVSEGYTF
>many|TRBJ2-1|TRBV20-1|-
TGCAGTGCTAGGCCCGGGGGGCCCTTCCACAATGAGCAGTTCTTC
CSARPGGPFHNEQFF
>few|TRBJ2-2|TRBV3-1|-
TGTGCCAGCAGCCAAGTAGGGAACACCGGGGAGCTGTTTTTT
CASSQVGNTGELFF
>many|TRBJ1-6|TRBV20-1|-
TGCAGTGCTAGACAGGGAGGCAATTCACCCCTCCACTTT
CSARQGGNSPLHF
>-|TRBJ2-3|TRBV3-1|TRBD2
TGTGCCAGCAGCCGCGAACTAGCGAACTCAGATACGCAGTATTTT
CASSRELANSDTQYF
>few|TRBJ1-1|TRBV20-1|-
TGCAGTGCTAGGGTCGGGGGGCAGTTTGACTCTGAAGCTTTCTTT
CSARVGGQFDSEAFF
>-|TRBJ2-2|TRBV20-1|-
TGCAGTGCTAGGGAAGATTACGCGAACACCGGGGAGCTGTTTTTT
CSAREDYANTGELFF
>-|TRBJ2-5|TRBV7-2|-
TGTGCCAGCAGCTCTGGGGGGACCCAGTACTTC
CASSSGGTQYF
>many|TRBJ2-7|TRBV7-2|TRBD1
TGTGCCAGCGGAACCGGGACAGGTTCTTACGAGCAGTACTTC
CASGTGTGSYEQYF
>many|TRBJ2-1|TRBV7-9|-
TGTGCCAGCAGCGGGCCGGGACGTAAGTCGTTCTTC
CASSGPGRKSFF
>many|TRBJ2-7|TRBV7-2|TRBD1
TGTGCCAGCAGCGAGAGGACAGGGATTTCCTACGAGCAGTACTTC
CASSERTGISYEQYF